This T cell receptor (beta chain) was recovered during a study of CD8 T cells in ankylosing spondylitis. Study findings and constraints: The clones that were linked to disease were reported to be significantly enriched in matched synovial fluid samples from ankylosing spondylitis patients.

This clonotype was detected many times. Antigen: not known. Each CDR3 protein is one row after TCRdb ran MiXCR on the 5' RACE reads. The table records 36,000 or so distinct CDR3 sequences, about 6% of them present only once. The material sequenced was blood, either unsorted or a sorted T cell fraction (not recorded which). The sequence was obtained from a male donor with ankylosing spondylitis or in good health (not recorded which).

CDR3 residues: CASSQERQPSNQPQHF. CDR3 bases: TGCGCCAGCAGCCAAGAACGTCAACCTAGCAATCAGCCCCAGCATTTT. The rearrangement links TRBV4-1 to TRBJ1-5; D gene ambiguous. V shed 0 bases and J shed 0 bases, with 9 bases lying between them. Germline CDR1 reads MGHRA; CDR2 reads YSYEKL. The CDR3 runs 16 residues.